This T cell receptor beta chain was profiled in a study of shared clonotypes between healthy human individuals. Overall study context: Per-donor plates numbered three CD4 naive, three CD4 memory, two CD8 naive and one CD8 memory.

CDR1 is SGHTA and CDR2 is FQGNSA in the germline V gene. Unmatched junction bases numbered 14, after V lost 0 bases and J lost 10 bases. The CDR3 has 18 residues. Worth noting for this clone: The antigen is not known.

Here immunoSEQ multiplex PCR was the method, and the copy in TCRdb shows in-frame clones only, minus some. The sample has 1.5 million to 1.9 million clones, 98% seen once. Whole-study findings and limits: A few donors had about 5% of their naive CD4 clonotypes in common.

The clonotype was recovered from a man between 25 and 39 years old in good health. Sequenced sample: naive CD4+ T cells sorted from blood. Stated subset: CD45RA+ positively selected. V and J are TRBV7-2 and TRBJ2-1, with TRBD2 matching over 11 bases. The CDR3 spells CASSLAPLTSGREGEQFF. The CDR3 DNA follows: TGTGCCAGCAGCTTAGCCCCGCTTACTAGCGGGAGAGAAGGAGAGCAGTTCTTC.